This T cell receptor (beta chain) was documented in a study of cytomegalovirus exposure and HLA in healthy donors. Overall study results and limits: Most of the TCR beta V segments (in an earlier analysis) were productive either about 87% or about 30% of the time. HLA restriction was apparent for most CMV-associated TCR beta chains in a later analysis. The HLA-A and HLA-B alleles of most subjects were reportedly predicted accurately from TCR beta sequences. Among TCR beta chains of equal frequency, HLA-associated ones were more clonally expanded in a later analysis.

With respect to this clone: Its specificity is not known.

The PCR contained 60 Vbeta and 13 Jbeta primers. Clones were read by immunoSEQ multiplex PCR, and TCRdb kept only the in-frame ones, dropping some. Found here are approximately 140,000 clones, 60% to 85% of them singletons; the top ten hold approximately 4%. In germline, CDR1 is SGHDT, CDR2 YYEEEE. Trimming removed 2 bases at V and 6 bases at J, with 18 bases between. CDR3 length: 15 residues. This receptor was obtained from a man aged 18 to 30 in good health and CMV-seronegative. The sequenced sample consisted of PBMCs. The rearrangement uses TRBV5-6 and TRBJ2-7; D may be TRBD1 (6 bases). The DNA for the CDR3 is TGTGCCAGCAGCTTACAGGGCTTGGCGGGTGCCGAGCAGTACTTC. Encoded protein: CASSLQGLAGAEQYF.